One sample yielded the 25 T cell receptor beta chains listed below, sequenced in a study of blood T cell repertoires in COVID-19. Data came from immunoSEQ multiplex PCR; TCRdb stores just in-frame clones and leaves some out. The sample shows about 310,000 clones, about nine tenths of them seen only once. Sequencing was done on a sample of peripheral blood. The receptors originated from a man aged 45-65 years with active or convalescent COVID-19.

The chain has TRBV6-5 and TRBJ2-1; D may be TRBD1 (7 bases). CDR1 is MNHEY, CDR2 SVGAGI, per germline. This CDR3 is built from 15 residues. Trimming stripped 6 bases from V and 0 bases from J, with 12 bases between. The CDR3 DNA reads TGTGCCAGCAGGATCCAGGGGGGCTCCTACAATGAGCAGTTCTTC. It encodes CASRIQGGSYNEQFF.

CDR3 sequence: CASSQGREQYF. The CDR3 nucleotides are TGTGCCAGCAGTCAGGGGCGGGAGCAGTACTTC. The V gene is TRBV6-5, the J gene TRBJ2-7; TRBD1 is a possible D gene (6 bases). The CDR3 consists of 11 residues. The V end was cut by 5 bases, the J end by 7 bases, with 9 bases between. CDR1 MNHEY and CDR2 SVGAGI come from the germline V gene.

The table lists this clone with a count of one. The genes are TRBV9 and TRBJ2-7, with 8 bases fitting TRBD2. The CDR3 runs to 16 residues. Trimming took 4 bases from V and 6 from J; bases not matched to a gene: 15. Germline assignment: CDR1 SGDLS and CDR2 YYNGEE. The CDR3 here is CASSPSGSVRTFEQYF. The CDR3, as DNA: TGTGCCAGCAGCCCGAGCGGGAGTGTTCGGACGTTCGAGCAGTACTTC. Together with reference TRBV9 and TRBJ2-7, the CDR3 gives the full variable domain: DSGVTQTPKHLITATGQRVTLRCSPRSGDLSVYWYQQSLDQGLQFLIQYYNGEERAKGNILERFSAQQFPDLHSELNLSSLELGDSALYFCASSPSGSVRTFEQYFGPGTRLTVT.

The chain couples TRBV19 to TRBJ1-5; 9 positions agree with TRBD1. J gave up 1 base and V 6 bases, and 10 bases lay outside the gene matches. The CDR3 consists of 17 residues. Germline V gives CDR1 LNHDA, CDR2 SQIVND (reference sequence). The chain's CDR3 is CASRPAWGQGSNQPQHF. CDR3 DNA sequence: TGTGCCAGTAGACCCGCATGGGGACAGGGAAGCAATCAGCCCCAGCATTTT.

The rearrangement uses TRBV28 and TRBJ1-2; 7 bases are a match to TRBD1. Germline V gene sequence: CDR1 MDHEN, CDR2 SYDVKM. The CDR3 runs to 14 residues. Trimming cost V 7 bases and J 1 base; bases outside gene matches: 6. Here the CDR3 DNA reads TGTGCCAGCAAGGGGGCGGATTATAACTATGGCTACACCTTC. It encodes CASKGADYNYGYTF.

DNA of the CDR3: TGTGCCAGCAGTTACCTCGGACAGAGTGAAGCTTTCTTT. Residues: CASSYLGQSEAFF. The J gene is TRBJ1-1, the V gene TRBV6-5, with D maybe TRBD1 (6 bases). Trimming pared 2 bases from V and 7 bases from J, leaving 11 bases between. Germline CDR1 reads MNHEY; CDR2 reads SVGAGI. The CDR3 sequence is 13 residues long.

This chain uses TRBV2 with TRBJ2-6, with unresolved D. This CDR3 contains 15 residues. CDR1 is SNHLY and CDR2 is FYNNEI in the germline V gene. Trimming took off 8 bases at V and 1 base at J, with 12 bases between the two ends. In nucleotides, the CDR3 is TGTGCCAGCGCGGCGGTTCGATCTGGGGCCAACGTCCTGACTTTC. This codes for CASAAVRSGANVLTF.

CDR3: CASSSRTYNEQFF. Here the CDR3 DNA reads TGTGCCAGCAGCTCCCGGACTTACAATGAGCAGTTCTTC. The V call is TRBV21-1, the J call TRBJ2-1; the table's D call, TRBD2, was not checked against the DNA. TRBV21-1 is a listed pseudogene. CDR3 length: 13 amino acids.

The chain links TRBV11-2 to TRBJ2-5, with TRBD1 identical over 9 bases. This CDR3 is built from 17 residues. Looked up from germline, CDR1 is SGHAT and CDR2 is FQNNGV. V lost 0 bases to trimming and J lost 4 bases; unmatched junction nucleotides: 9. CDR3 nucleotide sequence: TGTGCCAGCAGCTTAGACCAAGGGAACAGGGGGCGAGAGACCCAGTACTTC. Protein sequence: CASSLDQGNRGRETQYF. The variable domain in full, completed from reference TRBV11-2 and TRBJ2-5, reads EAGVAQSPRYKIIEKRQSVAFWCNPISGHATLYWYQQILGQGPKLLIQFQNNGVVDDSQLPKDRFSAERLKGVDSTLKIQPAKLEDSAVYLCASSLDQGNRGRETQYFGPGTRLLVL.

The chain carries TRBV24-1 and TRBJ1-1; D perhaps matches TRBD1 (5 bases). V was cut by 3 bases and J by 1 base, with 5 bases left in between. The length of the CDR3 is 13 residues. The germline CDR1 and CDR2 sequences are KGHDR and SFDVKD. CDR3 sequence (DNA): TGTGCCACCAGTGATACAGGGAACACTGAAGCTTTCTTT. It yields the protein CATSDTGNTEAFF.

The V call is TRBV6-2 or TRBV6-3, the J call TRBJ2-3; TRBD1 matches 8 bases. J lost 0 bases, V lost 5 bases, and 7 bases had no gene match. The germline CDR1 and CDR2 sequences are MNHEY and SVGEGT. This CDR3 comprises 16 residues. This CDR3 reads CASSPRQGPSTDTQYF. CDR3 DNA: TGTGCCAGCAGTCCCCGACAGGGGCCTAGCACAGATACGCAGTATTTT.

V gene TRBV6-5 combines with J gene TRBJ1-2, with TRBD1 identical over 7 bases. V shed 2 bases, J shed 5 bases, and the junction held 8 bases outside the gene matches. Looked up from germline, CDR1 is MNHEY and CDR2 is SVGAGI. CDR3 length: 15 residues. CDR3 DNA: TGTGCCAGCAGTTACGGGGGACAGAACCAGTATGGCTACACCTTC. Translating it yields CASSYGGQNQYGYTF.

The chain carries TRBV6-5 and TRBJ1-4; weak D call: TRBD1 (5 bases). Germline V lookup: CDR1 MNHEY, CDR2 SVGAGI. The CDR3 totals 14 residues. Between the trimmed V and J ends, which lost 6 bases and 5 bases, there was a span of 13 bases. The CDR3 nucleotides are TGTGCCAGCAGCGTGGGGCAGGAGAATGAAAAACTGTTTTTT. Translation gives CASSVGQENEKLFF.

The chain recombines TRBV19 with TRBJ1-2; a weak D match, TRBD1 (6 bases). Trimming left V 7 bases short and J 8 bases short, with 14 bases between. The germline V gene encodes CDR1 LNHDA and CDR2 SQIVND (reference sequence). The CDR3 runs 12 residues. In nucleotides, the CDR3 is TGTGCCAGTACCACCACAGGGAAGGGCTACACCTTC. This encodes CASTTTGKGYTF.

V and J are TRBV19 and TRBJ1-4; TRBD1 agrees at 7 bases. The CDR3 is 16 amino acids. Germline-derived CDR1 and CDR2 are LNHDA and SQIVND (reference sequence). With 5 bases clipped from V and 0 bases from J, the junction kept 6 bases outside the gene matches. The CDR3 region has the DNA TGTGCCAGTAGTCGTCGGGGACAGTCAACTAATGAAAAACTGTTTTTT. Its translation is CASSRRGQSTNEKLFF.

J is TRBJ2-7 and V is TRBV6-6; perhaps TRBD1 as D (6 bases). Germline V gives CDR1 MNHNY, CDR2 SVGAGI (reference sequence). V lost 10 bases, J lost 3 bases, and 13 bases lay in between. This CDR3 spans 12 amino acids. The CDR3 DNA is TGTGCCACCCAGACAGGAGTCTACGAGCAGTACTTC. It is translated as CATQTGVYEQYF.

The V call is TRBV4-3, the J call TRBJ1-6; maybe TRBD1 (6 bases). V gave up 3 bases and J gave up 7 bases, with 13 bases separating them. This CDR3 is 15 amino acids long. From germline, CDR1 is LGHNA and CDR2 YSLEER. The CDR3 coding sequence is TGCGCCAGCAGCCACCGAGACAGGAACAATTCACCCCTCCACTTT. This encodes CASSHRDRNNSPLHF.

The chain couples TRBV6-2 or TRBV6-3 to TRBJ2-3; 13 bases agree with TRBD2. CDR1 is MNHEY and CDR2 is SVGEGT in the germline V gene. This CDR3 has 18 amino acids. Trimming took 6 bases from V and 3 from J; bases not matched to a gene: 12. The DNA of the CDR3 is TGTGCCAGCAGCCTACTAGCGGGAGGGCCCGGTTCTACAGATACGCAGTATTTT. Encoded protein: CASSLLAGGPGSTDTQYF.

This rearrangement joins TRBV7-3 to TRBJ1-1, with 8 positions matching TRBD1. Per germline, CDR1 SGHTA and CDR2 FQGTGA. V shed 5 bases, J shed 5 bases, and the junction held 10 bases outside the gene matches. The CDR3 has 15 amino acids. The CDR3 DNA reads TGTGCCAGCAGCGACTACCGGACAGGGCGGACTGAAGCTTTCTTT. Translating it yields CASSDYRTGRTEAFF.

This clone was recorded only once. The rearrangement uses TRBV5-1 and TRBJ1-1, with D perhaps matching TRBD1 (5 bases). The CDR3 runs to 16 residues. The germline V and J ends were trimmed by 4 bases and 5 bases, with 21 bases remaining between them. Germline assignment: CDR1 SGHRS and CDR2 YFSETQ. The CDR3, as DNA: TGCGCCAGCAGCCTGGTTCCAGGGTTAAGTACGACTGAAGCTTTCTTT. Its translation is CASSLVPGLSTTEAFF.

This clone has only a few counts. This chain connects TRBV4-1 to TRBJ1-2; the D is unclear. Germline CDR1 and CDR2: MGHRA and YSYEKL. This CDR3 contains 14 residues. V was clipped by 0 bases and J by 5 bases, with 10 bases between them. CDR3 protein: CASSQDGGRYGYTF. The DNA of the CDR3 is TGCGCCAGCAGCCAAGATGGAGGGCGGTATGGCTACACCTTC.

The gene calls are TRBV21-1 and TRBJ2-3; TRBD1 is taken as the D call from the table, unchecked against the DNA. TRBV21-1 is a known pseudogene. This CDR3 region has 14 residues. The CDR3 reads CASWLGLFLDTQYF. The CDR3 DNA is TGTGCCAGCTGGCTGGGGCTCTTCCTAGATACGCAGTATTTT.

This clone was detected only a few times. The V and J genes are TRBV5-1 and TRBJ2-1; 10 bases align to TRBD1. V shed 3 bases, J shed 10 bases, and the junction held 4 bases outside the gene matches. This CDR3 is built from 13 residues. CDR1 is SGHRS, CDR2 YFSETQ, per germline. The CDR3 loop is CASSSRDRGEQFF. CDR3 coding DNA: TGCGCCAGCAGCTCCCGGGACAGGGGCGAGCAGTTCTTC.

The chain couples TRBV28 to TRBJ2-1; D unclear. The germline V and J ends were trimmed by 10 bases and 10 bases, with 14 bases remaining between them. This CDR3 comprises 11 residues. Per the germline V gene, CDR1 is MDHEN and CDR2 is SYDVKM. Written as DNA, the CDR3 is TGTGCCACCCAGCGATTCGGGGAGCAGTTCTTC. It codes for CATQRFGEQFF.

The CDR3 nucleotides read TGTGCCAGCAGCTTAGATCCCTCCCCCTACGAGCAGTACTTC. Amino acid sequence: CASSLDPSPYEQYF. The chain is built from TRBV11-2 and TRBJ2-7; D is unresolved. The CDR3 length is 14 residues. The germline gives CDR1 SGHAT, CDR2 FQNNGV. V lost 0 bases and J lost 2, with 8 bases in between.